This T cell receptor (beta chain) was identified in a study of T-cell reconstitution after alpha-beta-depleted transplantation in children. This CDR3 spans 15 amino acids. Germline CDR1 is SGHKS and CDR2 is YYEKEE (reference sequence). V was trimmed by 4 bases and J by 2 bases, leaving 14 bases between them. General study points: Day-60 TCRbeta diversity that was high in some patients was derived from surviving recipient T cells and thymic progenitors. Newly produced T cells mostly accounted for T-cell counts and diversity one year post-transplant.

Unique molecular identifiers were used to barcode this TCRbeta library. TCRdb itself ran the PCR reads through MiXCR, one entry per CDR3 protein. The table has a few hundred thousand distinct CDR3 sequences, 10% to 15% seen once. About this clonotype: Its antigen is not identified.

The sequence was collected from a male patient aged 5 to 17 who had a stem cell transplant for acute myeloid leukemia, so the T cells may come from the graft donor. Specimen: PBMCs, mostly from graft donor cells, collected 360 days after TCRalphabeta/CD19-depleted stem cell transplant. The chain links TRBV5-5 to TRBJ2-3; D perhaps matches TRBD2 (6 bases). The chain's CDR3 is CASSLRGPFTDTQYF. The CDR3 nucleotides are TGTGCCAGCAGCCTGCGGGGCCCCTTCACAGATACGCAGTATTTT. Looking up the rest from reference TRBV5-5 and TRBJ2-3 gives the full variable domain: DAGVTQSPTHLIKTRGQQVTLRCSPISGHKSVSWYQQVLGQGPQFIFQYYEKEERGRGNFPDRFSARQFPNYSSELNVNALLLGDSALYLCASSLRGPFTDTQYFGPGTRLTVL.